Included here is one TCR beta chain sequence, with context. The sample is drawn from a study of control samples from healthy donors and cancer patients. V gave up 2 bases and J gave up 6 bases, with 15 bases separating them. CDR3 length: 14 residues. The germline V gene has CDR1 GTSNPN and CDR2 SVGIG (reference sequence). Clones were sequenced by immunoSEQ multiplex PCR, and TCRdb holds only the in-frame ones, with some missing. The repertoire has 170,000 or so clones, approximately 95% of them found once; the top ten carry about 1.6%. V is TRBV30 and J is TRBJ2-3; the D gene could be TRBD1 or TRBD2 (5 bases each). The TCR sequence derives from a man between 18 and 35 years old in good health. The sample consisted of blood. CDR3 coding DNA: TGTGCCTGGAGTCGGGGCGGATTCACCGATACGCAGTATTTT. As protein: CAWSRGGFTDTQYF.